What follows are 28 T cell receptor beta chains derived from one specimen sequenced in a study of T cell repertoires in cytomegalovirus infection. TCRdb reanalysed the reads using MiXCR and keeps one entry per CDR3 protein. Here the sample spans approximately 320,000 distinct CDR3 sequences, around 9.5% being singletons. Source material: PBMCs. The receptors originated from a human donor in good health (CMV status not recorded). Some clones in this sample may be carry-over from other donors' samples.

This clonotype was counted many times. The chain has TRBV28 and TRBJ1-5, with D unclear. Trimming took 6 bases from V and 3 from J, leaving 6 bases between them. Germline V gene lookup returns CDR1 MDHEN and CDR2 SYDVKM. CDR3 length: 12 amino acids. The CDR3 DNA is TGTGCCAGCAGGGAGTCCAATCAGCCCCAGCATTTT. Encoded protein: CASRESNQPQHF.

This clonotype was seen ten or more times. V gene TRBV4-3 combines with J gene TRBJ2-3, with D perhaps assigned TRBD1 or TRBD2 (5 bases each). Trimming took 0 bases from V and 3 from J, leaving 10 bases between them. This CDR3 has 15 residues. Germline CDR1 and CDR2: LGHNA and YSLEER. The CDR3 loop is CASSQEGGGTDTQYF. CDR3 coding DNA: TGCGCCAGCAGCCAAGAGGGTGGGGGTACAGATACGCAGTATTTT.

This clonotype was seen a handful of times. This chain uses TRBV7-3 with TRBJ2-7; maybe TRBD1 (5 bases). Germline loops: CDR1 SGHTA, CDR2 FQGTGA. Trimming removed 5 bases at V and 3 bases at J, with 11 bases between. The CDR3 sequence is 13 residues long. CDR3 amino acids: CASSHGQGYEQYF. CDR3 nucleotide sequence: TGTGCCAGCAGCCACGGGCAGGGCTACGAGCAGTACTTC.

This clonotype was seen at least ten times. V usage is TRBV7-2 and J usage is TRBJ2-1, with D uncertain. V was shortened by 2 bases and J by 8 bases, with 16 bases between the two germline ends. The CDR3 has 15 residues. The germline gives CDR1 SGHTA, CDR2 FQGNSA. CDR3 protein: CASSLSVPGVHEQFF. CDR3 DNA sequence: TGTGCCAGCAGCTTAAGCGTGCCAGGCGTACATGAGCAGTTCTTC.

This clonotype was seen at least ten times. The chain combines TRBV11-2 with TRBJ2-2, with TRBD2 matching 9 bases. V shed 5 bases and J 0 bases; nucleotides not matched to a gene: 4. Looked up from germline, CDR1 is SGHAT and CDR2 is FQNNGV. The length of the CDR3 is 16 residues. The CDR3 DNA reads as TGTGCCAGCAGCCCGCTAGCGGGAACGAACACCGGGGAGCTGTTTTTT. This codes for CASSPLAGTNTGELFF.

J is TRBJ2-2 and V is TRBV24-1; no clear D gene. Trimming stripped 7 bases from V and 7 bases from J, with 21 bases between. This CDR3 contains 16 residues. Germline CDR1 KGHDR, CDR2 SFDVKD. This CDR3 is CATSQDPRALGGELFF. CDR3 sequence (DNA): TGTGCCACCAGCCAAGATCCAAGGGCCCTAGGCGGGGAGCTGTTTTTT.

The chain uses TRBV4-1 and TRBJ2-3; 7 nucleotides agree with TRBD1. CDR3 length: 14 residues. Germline V gives CDR1 MGHRA, CDR2 YSYEKL. The trim removed 6 bases at V and 5 bases at J, leaving 8 bases unmatched. The CDR3 DNA reads as TGCGCCAGCAGTCGCGCCGACAGGGAAGATACGCAGTATTTT. It codes for CASSRADREDTQYF.

The genes are TRBV28 and TRBJ1-1; D not certain. Trimming shortened V by 7 bases and J by 1 base, and 10 bases separated the two germline ends. The CDR3 length is 13 residues. Germline lookup yields CDR1 MDHEN and CDR2 SYDVKM. The CDR3, as DNA: TGTGCCAGCACCCTGATTAGGAACACTGAAGCTTTCTTT. This sequence encodes CASTLIRNTEAFF.

The chain carries TRBV5-4 and TRBJ2-1; D not certain. This CDR3 comprises 15 residues. V lost 5 bases to trimming and J lost 4 bases, with 16 bases between them. Germline values: CDR1 SGHNT, CDR2 YYREEE (reference sequence). Here the CDR3 reads CASRSASPSYNEQFF. In DNA form, the CDR3 reads TGTGCCAGCAGATCCGCCAGCCCGAGTTACAATGAGCAGTTCTTC.

This clonotype was counted at least ten times. The V call is TRBV11-2, the J call TRBJ1-2, with D uncertain. Germline CDR1 SGHAT, CDR2 FQNNGV. V was trimmed by 8 bases and J by 4 bases, leaving 14 bases between them. The CDR3 is made up of 13 amino acids. The CDR3, as DNA: TGTGCCAGCCCCAGCCCAGGCCTCTATGGCTACACCTTC. It codes for CASPSPGLYGYTF.

This clonotype has more than one count but fewer than ten. This chain joins TRBV4-1 and TRBJ2-7; D remains unclear. V lost 4 bases to trimming and J lost 0 bases, with 10 bases between them. CDR1 and CDR2 from the germline V gene are MGHRA and YSYEKL. The CDR3 length is 14 residues. Here the CDR3 reads CASSPGPLSYEQYF. The CDR3 DNA sequence: TGCGCCAGCAGCCCTGGACCACTCTCCTACGAGCAGTACTTC.

The gene calls are TRBV7-4 and TRBJ2-1; 8 positions agree with TRBD2. Germline assignment: CDR1 SGHVT and CDR2 SQSDAQ. CDR3 length equals 16 residues. Unmatched junction bases numbered 10, after V lost 4 bases and J lost 5 bases. The CDR3: CASSYKPGLANNEQFF. In DNA, the CDR3 is TGTGCCAGCAGCTATAAACCCGGACTAGCTAACAATGAGCAGTTCTTC.

Many counts were recorded for this clonotype. The rearrangement links TRBV12-3 or TRBV12-4 to TRBJ1-5; D is uncertain. The CDR3 has 15 amino acids. Trimming removed 3 bases at V and 1 base at J, with 10 bases between. The CDR3 reads CASSLDGGSNQPQHF. In DNA form, the CDR3 reads TGTGCCAGCAGTTTGGACGGCGGAAGCAATCAGCCCCAGCATTTT.

This clonotype was seen at least ten times. This chain uses TRBV27 with TRBJ2-6, with 10 bases that match TRBD1. Looked up from germline, CDR1 is MNHEY and CDR2 is SMNVEV (reference sequence). With V trimmed by 6 bases and J by 2 bases, 16 bases remained unmatched. CDR3 size: 20 residues. CDR3 bases: TGTGCCAGCAGCGGGAGGTCGGGGGACAGGGGTCCAGCTGGGGCCAACGTCCTGACTTTC. It encodes CASSGRSGDRGPAGANVLTF.

This chain connects TRBV7-2 to TRBJ2-5; tentative D call: TRBD2 (5 bases). This CDR3 contains 15 residues. Trimming pared 4 bases from V and 7 bases from J, leaving 19 bases between. CDR1 and CDR2 from the germline V gene are SGHTA and FQGNSA. The CDR3 region is CASSSPGVRARTQYF. The CDR3 DNA reads as TGTGCCAGCAGCTCGCCTGGAGTGAGGGCCCGGACCCAGTACTTC.

Of note for this clonotype: Compared with germline, one end of the junction differs, possibly owing to a read error. The chain combines TRBV28 with TRBJ2-1; D not resolved. The CDR3 runs to 16 residues. Germline loops: CDR1 MDHEN, CDR2 SYDVKM. DNA for the CDR3: TGTGCCAGCAGGAACTCCGGGCCCCTCTCCTACAATGAGCGGTTCTTC. Residues: CASRNSGPLSYNERFF.

This clonotype was observed a few times. The junction does not match germline at one end; this may be a read error. The chain has TRBV2 and TRBJ1-5; no firm D call. The germline gives CDR1 SNHLY, CDR2 FYNNEI. This CDR3 region has 15 residues. The CDR3 sequence is CASSAGLWVNQPQHF. CDR3 in DNA: TGTGCCAGTAGTGCGGGGTTGTGGGTCAATCAGCCCCAGCATTTT.

The chain combines TRBV20-1 with TRBJ1-5; 7 bases line up with TRBD1. The junction had 7 bases not matched to a gene; V was cut back by 6 bases and J by 2 bases. This CDR3 has 14 residues. The germline V gene encodes CDR1 DFQATT and CDR2 SNEGSKA (reference sequence). The CDR3 loop reads CSASQGTGNQPQHF. Written as DNA, the CDR3 is TGCAGTGCGTCACAGGGGACCGGCAATCAGCCCCAGCATTTT.

This clonotype was counted between two and nine times. The chain uses TRBV6-5 and TRBJ2-7; TRBD2 might be the D (5 bases). This CDR3 has 16 residues. V shed 0 bases and J shed 2 bases, with 14 bases lying between them. Germline V gene lookup returns CDR1 MNHEY and CDR2 SVGAGI. DNA of the CDR3: TGTGCCAGCAGTTACTCTAGATGGGGAGCGACCTACGAGCAGTACTTC. It translates to CASSYSRWGATYEQYF.

The sample holds a few counts of this clonotype. V is TRBV7-2 and J is TRBJ2-7; 9 bases are shared with TRBD2. The germline V gene encodes CDR1 SGHTA and CDR2 FQGNSA. The CDR3 is 16 amino acids. V shed 1 base, J shed 2 bases, and the junction held 6 bases outside the gene matches. The CDR3 nucleotides are TGTGCCAGCAGCTTAGGAGTAGCGGGAGCCCCCTACGAGCAGTACTTC. Encoded protein: CASSLGVAGAPYEQYF.

This clonotype was counted only a few times. The rearrangement joins TRBV12-3 or TRBV12-4 to TRBJ2-7; maybe TRBD2 (6 bases). CDR3 length equals 15 residues. V was shortened by 7 bases and J by 0 bases, with 16 bases between the two germline ends. The chain's CDR3 is CASTRGTVSSYEQYF. The CDR3 DNA follows: TGTGCCAGCACCCGCGGGACGGTGAGCTCCTACGAGCAGTACTTC.

This clonotype was picked up a small number of times. The chain employs TRBV7-2 and TRBJ1-6, with D unresolved. The CDR3 extends over 15 amino acids. Germline CDR1 SGHTA, CDR2 FQGNSA. Trimming removed 1 base from V and 9 bases from J, with 13 bases in between. For the CDR3, the DNA is TGTGCCAGCAGCTTAGTGGCGGGTACGGGTTCACCCCTCCACTTT. Its protein is CASSLVAGTGSPLHF.

At least ten counts were recorded for this clonotype. This chain's CDR3 is CASTSPGKNQPQHF. In DNA, the CDR3 is TGTGCCAGCACTAGTCCAGGGAAGAATCAGCCCCAGCATTTT. The rearrangement joins TRBV6-6 to TRBJ1-5; the D gene is possibly TRBD1 (5 bases). CDR1 is MNHNY, CDR2 SVGAGI, per germline (reference sequence). V was shortened by 7 bases and J by 4 bases, with 14 bases between the two germline ends. The CDR3 spans 14 residues.

The rearrangement joins TRBV24-1 to TRBJ2-3; D gene unclear. This CDR3 region has 12 residues. Per germline, CDR1 KGHDR and CDR2 SFDVKD. V was shortened by 9 bases and J by 4 bases, with 10 bases between the two germline ends. CDR3 sequence: CATAENSDTQYF. The CDR3 DNA sequence: TGTGCCACCGCGGAGAATTCAGATACGCAGTATTTT.

The J gene is TRBJ2-1, the V gene TRBV20-1; D call uncertain. Trimming took off 5 bases at V and 0 bases at J, with 11 bases between the two ends. The length of the CDR3 is 14 residues. Germline CDR1 reads DFQATT; CDR2 reads SNEGSKA (reference sequence). CDR3 sequence: CSAPDRSSYNEQFF. In DNA, the CDR3 is TGCAGTGCTCCCGACCGCAGCTCCTACAATGAGCAGTTCTTC.

The chain has TRBV7-1 and TRBJ2-1, with D maybe TRBD2 (6 bases). Being an ORF, TRBV7-1 has a function that is uncertain. Trimming took off 3 bases at V and 9 bases at J, with 18 bases between the two ends. The CDR3 spans 15 residues. As DNA, the CDR3 is TGTGCCAGCAGCTCGCGGGACCGGCCCGGGGGTGAGCAGTTCTTC. Encoded protein: CASSSRDRPGGEQFF.

This clonotype has at least ten counts. The gene calls are TRBV29-1 and TRBJ1-5, with D unclear. The germline V gene has CDR1 SQVTM and CDR2 ANQGSEA. The CDR3 has 15 residues. V was shortened by 5 bases and J by 2 bases, with 16 bases between the two germline ends. Here the CDR3 DNA reads TGCAGCGTTTCCGACGGGGTCCTGGGCAATCAGCCCCAGCATTTT. Translation gives CSVSDGVLGNQPQHF.

Many counts were recorded for this clonotype. The chain carries TRBV11-2 and TRBJ1-1; no definite D call. The CDR3 has 16 residues. V dropped 5 bases and J dropped 0 bases, with 16 bases sitting between them. Germline values: CDR1 SGHAT, CDR2 FQNNGV. The CDR3 sequence is CASSTLKGPLNTEAFF. The CDR3 DNA reads TGTGCCAGCAGCACACTGAAGGGCCCATTGAACACTGAAGCTTTCTTT. The full variable domain, rest sourced from reference TRBV11-2 and TRBJ1-1, is EAGVAQSPRYKIIEKRQSVAFWCNPISGHATLYWYQQILGQGPKLLIQFQNNGVVDDSQLPKDRFSAERLKGVDSTLKIQPAKLEDSAVYLCASSTLKGPLNTEAFFGQGTRLTVV.